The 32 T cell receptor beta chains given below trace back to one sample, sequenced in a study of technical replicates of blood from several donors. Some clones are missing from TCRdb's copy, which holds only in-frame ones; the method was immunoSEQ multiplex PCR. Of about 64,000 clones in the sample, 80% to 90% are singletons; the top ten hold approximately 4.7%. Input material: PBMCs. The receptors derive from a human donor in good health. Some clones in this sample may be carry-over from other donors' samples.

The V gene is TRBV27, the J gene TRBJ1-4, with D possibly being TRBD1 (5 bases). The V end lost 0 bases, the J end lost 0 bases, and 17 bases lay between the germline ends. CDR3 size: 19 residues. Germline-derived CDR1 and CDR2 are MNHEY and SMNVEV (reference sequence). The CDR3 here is CASSLSGDWQVPTNEKLFF. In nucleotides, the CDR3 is TGTGCCAGCAGTTTATCGGGGGACTGGCAGGTTCCAACTAATGAAAAACTGTTTTTT.

Here the CDR3 reads CASSLVPLAGNEQFF. Written as DNA, the CDR3 is TGTGCCAGCAGCTTAGTCCCCCTAGCGGGTAATGAGCAGTTCTTC. This chain joins TRBV7-2 and TRBJ2-1; 8 bases are a match to TRBD2. Germline V lookup: CDR1 SGHTA, CDR2 FQGNSA. The V and J ends lost 1 base and 7 bases, in that order; junction bases with no gene match: 6. CDR3 length: 15 residues.

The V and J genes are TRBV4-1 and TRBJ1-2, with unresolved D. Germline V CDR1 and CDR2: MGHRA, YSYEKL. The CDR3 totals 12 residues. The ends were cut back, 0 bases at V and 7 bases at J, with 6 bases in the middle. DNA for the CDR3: TGCGCCAGCAGCCAAGATGGAGCTGGCTACACCTTC. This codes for CASSQDGAGYTF.

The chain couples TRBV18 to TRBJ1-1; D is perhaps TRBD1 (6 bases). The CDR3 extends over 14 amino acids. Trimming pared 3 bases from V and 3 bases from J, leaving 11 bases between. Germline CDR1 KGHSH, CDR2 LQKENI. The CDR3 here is CASSPWGGDTEAFF. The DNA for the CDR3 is TGTGCCAGCTCACCTTGGGGGGGCGACACTGAAGCTTTCTTT.

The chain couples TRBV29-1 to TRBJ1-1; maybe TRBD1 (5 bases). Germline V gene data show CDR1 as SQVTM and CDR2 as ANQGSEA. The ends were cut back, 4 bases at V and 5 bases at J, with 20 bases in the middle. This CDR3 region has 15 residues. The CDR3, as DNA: TGCAGCGTTGGAGGGTCTCTCCCGGGGGGAACTGAAGCTTTCTTT. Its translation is CSVGGSLPGGTEAFF.

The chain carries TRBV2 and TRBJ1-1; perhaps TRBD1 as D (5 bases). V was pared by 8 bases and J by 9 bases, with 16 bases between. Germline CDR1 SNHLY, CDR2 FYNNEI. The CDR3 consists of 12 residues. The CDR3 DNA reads TGTGCCAGCGAAAAGGGGCCCCCCCAAGCTTTCTTT. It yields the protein CASEKGPPQAFF.

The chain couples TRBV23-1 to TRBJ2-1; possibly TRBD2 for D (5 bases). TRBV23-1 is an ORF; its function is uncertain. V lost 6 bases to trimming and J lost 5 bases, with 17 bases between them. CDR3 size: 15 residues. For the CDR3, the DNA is TGCGCCAGCAGCCCCCCAGGCCCGGAGGACAATGAGCAGTTCTTC. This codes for CASSPPGPEDNEQFF.

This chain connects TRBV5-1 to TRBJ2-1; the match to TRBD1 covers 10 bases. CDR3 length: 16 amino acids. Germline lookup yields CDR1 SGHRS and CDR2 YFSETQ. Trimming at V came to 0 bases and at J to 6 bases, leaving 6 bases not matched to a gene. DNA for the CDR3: TGCGCCAGCAGCTTGGGGGCCGGGACAGGGGTCAATGAGCAGTTCTTC. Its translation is CASSLGAGTGVNEQFF. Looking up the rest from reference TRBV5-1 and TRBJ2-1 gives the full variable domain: KAGVTQTPRYLIKTRGQQVTLSCSPISGHRSVSWYQQTPGQGLQFLFEYFSETQRNKGNFPGRFSGRQFSNSRSEMNVSTLELGDSALYLCASSLGAGTGVNEQFFGPGTRLTVL.

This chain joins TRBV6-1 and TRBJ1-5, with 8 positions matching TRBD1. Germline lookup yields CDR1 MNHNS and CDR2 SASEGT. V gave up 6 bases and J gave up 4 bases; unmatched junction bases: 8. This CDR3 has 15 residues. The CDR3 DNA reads TGTGCCAGCAGGGCACAGGGGGGAGGGAATCAGCCCCAGCATTTT. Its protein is CASRAQGGGNQPQHF.

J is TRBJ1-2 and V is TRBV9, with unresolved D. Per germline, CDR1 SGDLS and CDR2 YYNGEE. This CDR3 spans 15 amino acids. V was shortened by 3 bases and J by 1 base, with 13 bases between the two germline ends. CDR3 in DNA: TGTGCCAGCAGCGGAGCTTGGGAGTTTAACTATGGCTACACCTTC. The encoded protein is CASSGAWEFNYGYTF.

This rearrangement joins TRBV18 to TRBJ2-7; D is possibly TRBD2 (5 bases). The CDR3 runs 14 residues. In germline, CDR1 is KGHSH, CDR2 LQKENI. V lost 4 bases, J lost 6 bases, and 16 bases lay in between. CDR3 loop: CASSLLTHGGEQYF. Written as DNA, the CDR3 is TGTGCCAGCTCACTACTGACTCACGGAGGCGAGCAGTACTTC.

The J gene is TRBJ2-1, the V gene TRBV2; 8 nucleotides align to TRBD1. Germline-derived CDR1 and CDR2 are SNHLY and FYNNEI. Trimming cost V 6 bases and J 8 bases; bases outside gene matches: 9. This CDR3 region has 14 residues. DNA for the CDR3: TGTGCCAGCAGACAACGACAGGGGTTCGATGAGCAGTTCTTC. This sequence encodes CASRQRQGFDEQFF.

The DNA for the CDR3 is TGCAGCGGAACATGGGACAGCTCCTACGAGCAGTACTTC. Amino acids: CSGTWDSSYEQYF. The chain carries TRBV29-1 and TRBJ2-7; TRBD1 agrees at 7 bases. The CDR3 has 13 amino acids. The germline V gene has CDR1 SQVTM and CDR2 ANQGSEA. V shed 7 bases and J 0 bases; nucleotides not matched to a gene: 6.

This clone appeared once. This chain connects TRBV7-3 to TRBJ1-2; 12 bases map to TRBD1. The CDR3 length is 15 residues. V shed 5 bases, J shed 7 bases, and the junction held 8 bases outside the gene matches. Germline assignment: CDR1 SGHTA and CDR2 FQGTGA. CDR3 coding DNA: TGTGCCAGCAGCCCCGCTCCGGGACAGGGGGCTGGCTACACCTTC. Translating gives CASSPAPGQGAGYTF.

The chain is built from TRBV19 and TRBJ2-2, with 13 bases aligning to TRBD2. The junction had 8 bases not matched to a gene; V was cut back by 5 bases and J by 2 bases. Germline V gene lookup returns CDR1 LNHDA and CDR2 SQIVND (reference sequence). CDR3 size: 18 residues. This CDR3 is CASSLRTSGGINTGELFF. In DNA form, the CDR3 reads TGTGCCAGTAGTTTAAGGACTAGCGGGGGAATCAACACCGGGGAGCTGTTTTTT.

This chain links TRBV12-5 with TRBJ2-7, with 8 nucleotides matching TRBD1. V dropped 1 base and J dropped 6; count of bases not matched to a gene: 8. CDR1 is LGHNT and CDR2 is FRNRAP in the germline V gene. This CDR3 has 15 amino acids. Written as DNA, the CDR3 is TGTGCTAGTGGTTTGGCAAACAGGGGGATCGGCGAGCAGTACTTC. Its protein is CASGLANRGIGEQYF.

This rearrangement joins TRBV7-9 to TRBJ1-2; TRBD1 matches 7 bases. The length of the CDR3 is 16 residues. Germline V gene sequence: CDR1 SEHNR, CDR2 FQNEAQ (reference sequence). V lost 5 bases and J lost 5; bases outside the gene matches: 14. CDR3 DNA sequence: TGTGCCAGCAGCCCCAACCACCGACAGGGCGGGTATGGCTACACCTTC. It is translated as CASSPNHRQGGYGYTF.

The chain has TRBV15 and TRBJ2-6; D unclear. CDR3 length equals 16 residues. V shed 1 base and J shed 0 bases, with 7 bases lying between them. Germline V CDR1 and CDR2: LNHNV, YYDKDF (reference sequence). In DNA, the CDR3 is TGTGCCACCAGCAGAGTGCGAACCTCTGGGGCCAACGTCCTGACTTTC. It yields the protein CATSRVRTSGANVLTF. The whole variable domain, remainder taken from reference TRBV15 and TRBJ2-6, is DAMVIQNPRYQVTQFGKPVTLSCSQTLNHNVMYWYQQKSSQAPKLLFHYYDKDFNNEADTPDNFQSRRPNTSFCFLDIRSPGLGDTAMYLCATSRVRTSGANVLTFGAGSRLTVL.

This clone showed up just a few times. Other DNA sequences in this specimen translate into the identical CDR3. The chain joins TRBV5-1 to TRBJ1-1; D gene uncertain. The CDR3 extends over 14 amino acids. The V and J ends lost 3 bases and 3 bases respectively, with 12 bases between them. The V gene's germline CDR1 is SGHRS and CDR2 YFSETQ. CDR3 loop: CASSSGGGYTEAFF. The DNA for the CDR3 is TGCGCCAGCAGCTCAGGCGGAGGGTACACTGAAGCTTTCTTT.

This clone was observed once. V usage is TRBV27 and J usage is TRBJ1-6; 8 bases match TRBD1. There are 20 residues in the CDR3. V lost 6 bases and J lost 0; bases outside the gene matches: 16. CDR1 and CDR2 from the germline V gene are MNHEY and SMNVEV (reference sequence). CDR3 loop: CASSPLRDRKASSYNSPLHF. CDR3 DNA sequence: TGTGCCAGCAGCCCTCTCCGGGACAGGAAAGCTAGCTCCTATAATTCACCCCTCCACTTT.

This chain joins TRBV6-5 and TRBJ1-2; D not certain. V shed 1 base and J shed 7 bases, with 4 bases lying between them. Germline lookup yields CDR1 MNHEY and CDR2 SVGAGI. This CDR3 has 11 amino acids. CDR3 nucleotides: TGTGCCAGCAGTTACTACGGTGGCTACACCTTC. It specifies CASSYYGGYTF.

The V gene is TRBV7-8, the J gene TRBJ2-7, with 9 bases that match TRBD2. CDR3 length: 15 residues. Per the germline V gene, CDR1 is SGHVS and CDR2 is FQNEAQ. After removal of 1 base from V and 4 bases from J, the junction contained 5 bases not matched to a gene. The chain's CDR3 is CASSLENSGRYEQYF. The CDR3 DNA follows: TGTGCCAGCAGCTTAGAAAACAGCGGGAGGTACGAGCAGTACTTC.

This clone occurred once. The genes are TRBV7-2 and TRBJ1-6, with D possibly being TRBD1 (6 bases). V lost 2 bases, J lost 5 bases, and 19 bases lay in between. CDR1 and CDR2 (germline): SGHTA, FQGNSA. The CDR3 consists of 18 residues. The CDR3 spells CASSLRRLGQRNNSPLHF. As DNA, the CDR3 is TGTGCCAGCAGCTTAAGGCGGCTCGGACAGAGAAATAATTCACCCCTCCACTTT. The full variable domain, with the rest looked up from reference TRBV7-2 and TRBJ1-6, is GAGVSQSPSNKVTEKGKDVELRCDPISGHTALYWYRQSLGQGLEFLIYFQGNSAPDKSGLPSDRFSAERTGGSVSTLTIQRTQQEDSAVYLCASSLRRLGQRNNSPLHFGNGTRLTVT.

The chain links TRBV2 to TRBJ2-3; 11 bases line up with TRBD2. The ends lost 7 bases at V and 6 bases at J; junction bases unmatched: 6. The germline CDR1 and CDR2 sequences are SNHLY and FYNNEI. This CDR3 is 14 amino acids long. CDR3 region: CASNSGGVRDTQYF. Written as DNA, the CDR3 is TGTGCCAGCAATAGCGGGGGGGTACGGGATACGCAGTATTTT.

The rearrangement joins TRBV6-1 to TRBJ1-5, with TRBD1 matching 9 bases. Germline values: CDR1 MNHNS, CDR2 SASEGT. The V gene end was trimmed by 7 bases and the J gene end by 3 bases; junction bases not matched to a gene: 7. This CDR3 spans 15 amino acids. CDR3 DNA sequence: TGTGCCAGCACCAGGGACAGGGCTGACAATCAGCCCCAGCATTTT. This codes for CASTRDRADNQPQHF.

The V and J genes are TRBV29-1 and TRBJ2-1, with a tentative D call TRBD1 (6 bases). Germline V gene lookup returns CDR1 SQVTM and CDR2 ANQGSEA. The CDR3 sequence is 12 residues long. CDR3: CSGGPGSGEQFF. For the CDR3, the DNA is TGCAGTGGGGGCCCGGGGAGTGGTGAGCAGTTCTTC.

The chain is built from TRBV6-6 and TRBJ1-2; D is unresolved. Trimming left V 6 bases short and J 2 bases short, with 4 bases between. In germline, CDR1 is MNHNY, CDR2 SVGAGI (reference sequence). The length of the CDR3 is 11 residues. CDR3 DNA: TGTGCCAGCAGCTTAAACTATGGCTACACCTTC. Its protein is CASSLNYGYTF.

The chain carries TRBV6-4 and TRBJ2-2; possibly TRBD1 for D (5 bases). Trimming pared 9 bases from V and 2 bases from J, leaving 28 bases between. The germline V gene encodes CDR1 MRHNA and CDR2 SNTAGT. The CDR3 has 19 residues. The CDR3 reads CARGHDQPGPQINTGELFF. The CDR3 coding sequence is TGTGCCAGAGGACACGATCAGCCAGGGCCGCAAATTAACACCGGGGAGCTGTTTTTT.

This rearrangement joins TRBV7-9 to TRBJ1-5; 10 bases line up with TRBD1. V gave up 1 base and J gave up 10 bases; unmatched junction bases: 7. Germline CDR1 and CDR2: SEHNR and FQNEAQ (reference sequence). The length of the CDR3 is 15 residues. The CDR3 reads CASSLGQGAGYPQHF. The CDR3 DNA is TGTGCCAGCAGCTTAGGACAGGGGGCCGGTTATCCCCAGCATTTT.

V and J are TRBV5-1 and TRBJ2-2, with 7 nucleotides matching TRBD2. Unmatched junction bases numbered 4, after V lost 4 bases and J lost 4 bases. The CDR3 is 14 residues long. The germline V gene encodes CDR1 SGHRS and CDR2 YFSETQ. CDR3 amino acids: CASSPSGTTGELFF. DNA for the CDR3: TGCGCCAGCAGCCCGAGCGGGACCACCGGGGAGCTGTTTTTT.

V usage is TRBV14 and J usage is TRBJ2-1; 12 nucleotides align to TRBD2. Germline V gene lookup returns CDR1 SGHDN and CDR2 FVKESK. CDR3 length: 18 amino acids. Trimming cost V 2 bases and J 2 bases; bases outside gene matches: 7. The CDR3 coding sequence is TGTGCCAGCAGCCAACTAGCGGGAGGGCCCAGTGCCTACAATGAGCAGTTCTTC. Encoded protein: CASSQLAGGPSAYNEQFF.

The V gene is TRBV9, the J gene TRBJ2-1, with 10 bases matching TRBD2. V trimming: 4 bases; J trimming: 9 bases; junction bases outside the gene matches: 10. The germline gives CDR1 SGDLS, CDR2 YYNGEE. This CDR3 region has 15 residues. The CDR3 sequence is CASSTRLAGVGEQFF. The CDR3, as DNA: TGTGCCAGCAGCACCCGACTAGCGGGTGTAGGTGAGCAGTTCTTC.